Given below is one TCR beta chain in context. This specimen comes from a study of response to subunit inactivated influenza vaccine. The CDR3 is 15 amino acids. V was clipped by 4 bases and J by 4 bases, with 14 bases between them. TCRdb re-called the RT-PCR reads through MiXCR, storing one row per CDR3 protein. This sample carries roughly 500,000 distinct CDR3 sequences, approximately 22% of them seen once, and the ten largest clones take approximately 3%. The data were also submitted as part of a second study, on T cells expressing NK-cell markers. This second study notes: TCR beta cDNA was generated via 5'RACE template switching incorporating UMIs. For several donors, these clonotypes were likewise the leading ones in the CD3+CD56-NKG2C+ fraction.

The chain couples TRBV23-1 to TRBJ2-1; D is uncertain. TRBV23-1 is flagged as an ORF with uncertain function. The source material was CD4+ T cells sorted from PBMCs, sampled 11 to 12 days after vaccination. The receptor was derived from a man aged 50 or older who received an inactivated influenza vaccine. CDR3 DNA sequence: TGCGCCAGCAGTCTCCGCGAGAGGCCGTACAATGAGCAGTTCTTC. Translating it yields CASSLRERPYNEQFF.